This TCR beta chain comes out of a study of cytomegalovirus exposure and HLA in healthy donors. Primers: 60 Vbeta forward and 13 Jbeta reverse. TCRdb keeps only in-frame clones here, not all; method: immunoSEQ multiplex PCR. This sample carries approximately 88,000 clones, more than 60% of them seen once, and the ten largest clones take under 7.5%. The clonotype was recovered from a man aged 45 to 65 in good health and CMV-seropositive. Sequencing was carried out using PBMCs.

The CDR3 nucleotides read TGTGCCACCAGCAGAGATCAACAGGAAGCTTTCTTT. Translated, it gives CATSRDQQEAFF. This sequence joins TRBV15 and TRBJ1-1; D unclear. Germline values: CDR1 LNHNV, CDR2 YYDKDF (reference sequence). The V gene lost 0 bases and the J gene lost 8 bases, with 7 bases spanning the gap. CDR3 length: 12 residues.